These T cell receptor beta chains were read from a single sample in a study of cytomegalovirus exposure and HLA in healthy donors. Produced via immunoSEQ multiplex PCR; TCRdb's table is partial and in-frame only. The sample carries about 130,000 clones, approximately 82% recorded once. Sequences were obtained from PBMCs. The receptors were gathered from a young woman in good health and CMV-seropositive. CDR3s include the opening cysteine and the closing phenylalanine or tryptophan. Fields, in order: CDR3 DNA, CDR3 protein, J gene, clone size, D gene, V gene. A D gene is named only where the DNA matches it firmly. Where a row states a size, it is once, few, many or the class of an expanded clone; other rows omit it.

TGTGCCAGCAGCTCCCGGGACAGGACCTACAATGAGCAGTTCTTC,CASSSRDRTYNEQFF,TRBJ2-1,few,TRBD1,TRBV7-2
TGCGCCAGCAGACGTACACCCCCCGCGAACACCGGGGAGCTGTTTTTT,CASRRTPPANTGELFF,TRBJ2-2,NA,NA,TRBV5-1
TGTGCTAGTGGTCTCGAGGGAACCTACAATGAGCAGTTCTTC,CASGLEGTYNEQFF,TRBJ2-1,NA,NA,TRBV12-5
TGTGCCAGCAGTACAGGGACTAGCGGGGGCCATCAGTTCTTC,CASSTGTSGGHQFF,TRBJ2-1,few,TRBD2,TRBV5-4
TGTGCCAGCAGCAAGAACCACAGGCATGGAACCGGGACAGCCTACGAGCAGTACTTC,CASSKNHRHGTGTAYEQYF,TRBJ2-7,NA,NA,TRBV21-1
TGTGCCAGCAGCGTAGGTAACGGGGGCACAGATACGCAGTATTTT,CASSVGNGGTDTQYF,TRBJ2-3,NA,NA,TRBV9
TGTGCCAGCAGCTTAGGTGCGGGTAATAACTATGGCTACACCTTC,CASSLGAGNNYGYTF,TRBJ1-2,NA,NA,TRBV7-9
TGTGCCAGCAGCAACTCGGGACAGGGGGCGCCTGAGCAGTACTTC,CASSNSGQGAPEQYF,TRBJ2-7,NA,TRBD1,TRBV6-1
TGTGCCACCAGGGACGGGGAGAATGGCAATCAGCCCCAGCATTTT,CATRDGENGNQPQHF,TRBJ1-5,once,NA,TRBV10-3
TGTGCCAGCAGCTTGGGAGGAAGGGGGAATGAGCAGTTCTTC,CASSLGGRGNEQFF,TRBJ2-1,NA,NA,TRBV5-4
TGCAGCGCGGGGGGTCCGTACCAAGAGACCCAGTACTTC,CSAGGPYQETQYF,TRBJ2-5,NA,TRBD2,TRBV29-1
TGTGCCAGCAGCTCCCAACGAGATAGATACTATGGCTACACCTTC,CASSSQRDRYYGYTF,TRBJ1-2,NA,NA,TRBV5-6
TGCGCCAGCAGCCATCCACAGCAGGGGAACTATGGCTACACCTTC,CASSHPQQGNYGYTF,TRBJ1-2,NA,NA,TRBV4-1
TGTGCCAGCAGCTCAGACAGGACAGGGTCTTACGAGCAGTACTTC,CASSSDRTGSYEQYF,TRBJ2-7,NA,TRBD1,TRBV11-2
TGTGCTAGTGGTCCTGTACAGCCGACAGGGGGCAGGGAGACCCAGTACTTC,CASGPVQPTGGRETQYF,TRBJ2-5,NA,TRBD1,TRBV12-5
TGCGCCAGCAGCTTGGCCCTACGGACGGGGTATTACAATGAGCAGTTCTTC,CASSLALRTGYYNEQFF,TRBJ2-1,NA,NA,TRBV5-1
TGTGCCTGGAGCCGAACAGGGGGGAAAGAGACCCAGTACTTC,CAWSRTGGKETQYF,TRBJ2-5,NA,TRBD1,TRBV30
TGTGCCAGCAGCTGGGCCCAAGAGACCCAGTACTTC,CASSWAQETQYF,TRBJ2-5,NA,NA,TRBV7-2
TGTGCCAGCAGTTTTGGGTTTAAGGGGCTCGCAACTAATGAAAAACTGTTTTTT,CASSFGFKGLATNEKLFF,TRBJ1-4,NA,NA,TRBV27
TGTGCCAGCAGCCCTCCCACGGTCGAGCAGTACTTC,CASSPPTVEQYF,TRBJ2-7,NA,NA,TRBV5-5
TGTGCCAGCAGTGAATTGGGGCAGGGGGCTCCTCACGAGCAGTACTTC,CASSELGQGAPHEQYF,TRBJ2-7,NA,TRBD1,TRBV25-1
TGTGCCATCGACTCGACTAGCGGCTACGAGCAGTACTTC,CAIDSTSGYEQYF,TRBJ2-7,once,TRBD2,TRBV10-3
TGTGCCAGCAGCTTGGATTGGGGGGGACAGGGCGCCCTGAGGGCGTACTTC,CASSLDWGGQGALRAYF,TRBJ2-5,NA,TRBD1,TRBV5-5
TGTGCCATCAGTCGGAGGGCAGAGACCCAGTACTTC,CAISRRAETQYF,TRBJ2-5,NA,NA,TRBV10-3
TGTGCCAGCAGCGCTTCGGGACAGATTAATGAAAAACTGTTTTTT,CASSASGQINEKLFF,TRBJ1-4,NA,TRBD1,TRBV9
TGTGCCAGCAGCCCCGGTTACGAGCAGTACTTC,CASSPGYEQYF,TRBJ2-7,NA,NA,TRBV11-2
TGTGCCAGCAATAGACTAGCGGACACCGGGGAGCTGTTTTTT,CASNRLADTGELFF,TRBJ2-2,NA,TRBD2,TRBV28
TGTGCCAGTAGTATAGAAGACAGGGCCCATGAAAAACTGTTTTTT,CASSIEDRAHEKLFF,TRBJ1-4,NA,TRBD1,TRBV19
TGTGCCAGCTCACCACGAGCGGGGGGCGGCACAGATACGCAGTATTTT,CASSPRAGGGTDTQYF,TRBJ2-3,few,TRBD2,TRBV18
TGTGCCAGCAGCTTAGGTTCAGGGCCTGAGACTGTTCAGTACTTC,CASSLGSGPETVQYF,TRBJ2-4,NA,NA,TRBV11-2
TGCGCCAGCAGTGAAAATTACAGGGGCCTTAACTATGGCTACACCTTC,CASSENYRGLNYGYTF,TRBJ1-2,NA,TRBD1,TRBV10-2
TGTGCCAGCAGCTTAAATGCGGATAACACTGAAGCTTTCTTT,CASSLNADNTEAFF,TRBJ1-1,NA,NA,TRBV7-2
TGTGCCATCGGACAGGGGCTAGCCAAAAACATTCAGTACTTC,CAIGQGLAKNIQYF,TRBJ2-4,NA,TRBD1,TRBV10-3
TGTGCCAGTAGTATTATTGACACCCCCTGGGGCAATCAGCCCCAGCATTTT,CASSIIDTPWGNQPQHF,TRBJ1-5,NA,NA,TRBV19
TGTGCCAGCAGCTTACCAGGGGCAGCCCTCCACTTT,CASSLPGAALHF,TRBJ1-6,NA,NA,TRBV11-1
TGTGCCAGCAGTTACGGGGGGGCTCGAGAGACCCAGTACTTC,CASSYGGARETQYF,TRBJ2-5,few,NA,TRBV6-6
TGTGCCAGCTCATCCCTTAGCGGGGGGCCGGTAGAGACCCAGTACTTC,CASSSLSGGPVETQYF,TRBJ2-5,NA,TRBD2,TRBV18
TGTGCCAGCAGCTCCCCGGGAGTCCTCCACGAGCAGTACTTC,CASSSPGVLHEQYF,TRBJ2-7,NA,NA,TRBV5-5
TGTGCCAGCAGTGACTACAGGGGGAAGACTGAAGCTTTCTTT,CASSDYRGKTEAFF,TRBJ1-1,NA,TRBD1,TRBV6-1
TGTGCCATCAGTGAGGTCCAGGGAACCCACGAGCAGTACTTC,CAISEVQGTHEQYF,TRBJ2-7,NA,NA,TRBV10-3
TGTGCCAGCGGGAATGGTTGGGGACATAGCACAGATACGCAGTATTTT,CASGNGWGHSTDTQYF,TRBJ2-3,NA,NA,TRBV27
TGTGCCAGCAGCTTGGTGGACAGGGATCAGCCTGAAGCTTTCTTT,CASSLVDRDQPEAFF,TRBJ1-1,NA,TRBD1,TRBV5-4
TGCGCCAGCAGTGAGTCGGGAAAAGGGGGCAGAGATACGCAGTATTTT,CASSESGKGGRDTQYF,TRBJ2-3,NA,TRBD1,TRBV10-1
TGTGCCAGCAGTTACAGAGGGACTTACACAGATACGCAGTATTTT,CASSYRGTYTDTQYF,TRBJ2-3,NA,NA,TRBV6-5
TGTGCCAGCAGCCTGAGACGGAGCTCCTACGAGCAGTACTTC,CASSLRRSSYEQYF,TRBJ2-7,NA,NA,TRBV7-8
TGTGCCATCGGCAGGGCCTCCTACGAGCAGTACTTC,CAIGRASYEQYF,TRBJ2-7,NA,NA,TRBV10-3
TGTGCCTGGAGAGGTGTTTGGGACAGGGGGCTGTTTGAAGCTTTCTTT,CAWRGVWDRGLFEAFF,TRBJ1-1,NA,TRBD1,TRBV30
TGTGCCAGCAGCGTAGACTCCGCTCTCCAAAATGAGCAGTTCTTC,CASSVDSALQNEQFF,TRBJ2-1,NA,NA,TRBV9
TGTGCCAGCAGCTTTCAGGGGGACGGTAACAATCAGCCCCAGCATTTT,CASSFQGDGNNQPQHF,TRBJ1-5,NA,TRBD1,TRBV7-2
TGCAGCGCCCGGGGACAGGGTCGGAACACTGAAGCTTTCTTT,CSARGQGRNTEAFF,TRBJ1-1,NA,TRBD1,TRBV29-1